This T cell receptor (beta chain) came from a study of blood T cells in healthy people across ages. This clonotype was detected once. The CDR3 totals 15 residues. With 7 bases removed from V and 3 bases from J, the gap between germline ends came to 18 bases. Per germline, CDR1 DFQATT and CDR2 SNEGSKA (reference sequence). Next came a second PCR, run for 7 to 11 cycles, which used a sample-barcoded 5' primer along with a J-beta primer mix. TCRdb independently ran MiXCR on the 5' RACE reads; one entry per CDR3 protein. The sample has 800,000 to 1,300,000 distinct CDR3 sequences; less than 25% are singletons. These records were also assigned to another study, of T cells of mothers and their children.

This receptor was taken from a girl between 2 and 10 years old in good health. What was sequenced was blood. The rearrangement joins TRBV20-1 to TRBJ2-2; D may be TRBD1 (6 bases). The CDR3 region is CSGSKIQGYTGELFF. CDR3 nucleotides: TGCAGTGGTTCCAAAATTCAGGGGTACACCGGGGAGCTGTTTTTT.